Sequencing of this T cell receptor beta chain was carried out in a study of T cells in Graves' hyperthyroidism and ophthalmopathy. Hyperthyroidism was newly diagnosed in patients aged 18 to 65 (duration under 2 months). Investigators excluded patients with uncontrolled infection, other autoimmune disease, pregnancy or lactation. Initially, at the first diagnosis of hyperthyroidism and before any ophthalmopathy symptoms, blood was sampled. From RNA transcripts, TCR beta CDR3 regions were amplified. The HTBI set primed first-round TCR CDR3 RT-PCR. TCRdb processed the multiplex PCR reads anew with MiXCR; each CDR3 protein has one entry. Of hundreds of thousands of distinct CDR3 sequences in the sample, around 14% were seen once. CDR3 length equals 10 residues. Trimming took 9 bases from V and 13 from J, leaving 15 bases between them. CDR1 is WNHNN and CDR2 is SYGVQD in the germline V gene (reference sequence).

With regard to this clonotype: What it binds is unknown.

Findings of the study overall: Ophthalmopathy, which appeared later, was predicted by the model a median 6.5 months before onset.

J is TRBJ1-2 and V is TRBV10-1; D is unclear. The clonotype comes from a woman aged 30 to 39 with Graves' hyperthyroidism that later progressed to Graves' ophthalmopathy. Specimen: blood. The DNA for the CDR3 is TGCGCCAGAAAGGGAGGGCTCTTCACCTTC. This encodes CARKGGLFTF.